The TCR beta chain described here comes from a study of beta chain features in type 1 diabetes. Reverse transcribing all isolated RNA meant expressed TCRB transcripts were sequenced. The method was immunoSEQ multiplex PCR; TCRdb's version includes in-frame clones alone and lacks a portion of them. Among approximately 140,000 clones listed, 6.9% were seen once. This clone occurred a few times. This TCR was sampled from a woman in her 30s in good health. The sequenced sample consisted of central memory CD4+ T cells from blood.

The CDR3 sequence is CSARQGGEQFF. DNA for the CDR3: TGCAGTGCGCGTCAGGGAGGTGAGCAGTTCTTC. The rearrangement uses TRBV20-1 and TRBJ2-1; possible D gene TRBD2, 6 bases. Germline CDR1 reads DFQATT; CDR2 reads SNEGSKA (reference sequence). The CDR3 runs 11 residues. V was pared by 6 bases and J by 9 bases, with 12 bases between.